Listed below are T cell receptor beta chains from one sample, sequenced in a study of T cell responses to AZD1222 COVID-19 vaccine. TCRdb's table, derived via immunoSEQ multiplex PCR, lists solely in-frame clones and lacks some. The data contain 110,000 to 150,000 clones, more than 85% of them singletons. The specimen comprised peripheral blood, sampled on day 0 of AZD1222 vaccination. The source is an adult in good health. CDR3s include the opening cysteine and the closing phenylalanine or tryptophan. The D gene is left open where the match is weak. The size of a clone is reported for some rows only, either as once, few or many, or as a class for expanded clones.

>TRBJ2-7|-|TRBD2|TRBV4-1
CASSQPSSGSRYEQYF
TGCGCCAGCAGCCAGCCCTCTAGCGGGAGTAGGTACGAGCAGTACTTC
>TRBJ1-4|-|-|TRBV19
CASSPLAGPNEKLFF
TGTGCCAGTAGCCCTCTCGCAGGGCCTAATGAAAAACTGTTTTTT
>TRBJ2-1|-|TRBD2|TRBV5-1
CASSLSVAGVYNEQFF
TGCGCCAGCAGCTTGAGTGTGGCGGGAGTGTATAATGAGCAGTTCTTC
>TRBJ2-3|-|TRBD2|TRBV5-1
CASSLYPTSGRIDTQYF
TGCGCCAGCAGCTTGTACCCGACTAGCGGGAGGATAGATACGCAGTATTTT
>TRBJ2-1|-|-|TRBV7-7
CASSQLSTEYNEQFF
TGTGCTAGCAGCCAATTGAGTACCGAATACAATGAGCAGTTCTTC
>TRBJ2-7|-|TRBD2|TRBV5-6
CASSLGGEREGLYEQYF
TGTGCCAGCAGCTTGGGAGGAGAGCGGGAGGGCCTCTACGAGCAGTACTTC
>TRBJ1-2|-|TRBD1|TRBV19
CASSIDRTGRLGNYGYTF
TGTGCCAGTAGTATAGATCGGACAGGGCGATTGGGGAACTATGGCTACACCTTC
>TRBJ1-1|-|-|TRBV7-9
CASSGGTPQNEAFF
TGTGCCAGCAGCGGAGGGACTCCGCAAAATGAAGCTTTCTTT
>TRBJ1-1|-|-|TRBV27
CASSLRTANRVAFF
TGTGCCAGCAGTTTACGAACCGCGAACAGGGTAGCTTTCTTT
>TRBJ1-1|-|TRBD1|TRBV10-3
CAIGQGSTMNTEAFF
TGTGCCATCGGACAGGGGTCGACAATGAACACTGAAGCTTTCTTT
>TRBJ1-2|-|-|TRBV24-1
CATSDGGYGYTF
TGTGCCACCAGTGATGGGGGCTATGGCTACACCTTC
>TRBJ2-7|few|-|TRBV6-2/TRBV6-3
CASSLNMVQYF
TGTGCCAGCAGCTTGAATATGGTGCAGTACTTC
>TRBJ2-4|-|-|TRBV7-3
CASSVASLTKNIQYF
TGTGCCAGCAGCGTGGCCTCTTTGACAAAAAACATTCAGTACTTC
>TRBJ2-7|-|-|TRBV3-1/TRBV3-2
CASSQVRLGEQYF
TGTGCCAGCAGCCAAGTGAGGTTGGGCGAGCAGTACTTC
>TRBJ1-2|-|-|TRBV7-9
CASSLEVSGYTF
TGTGCCAGCAGCTTAGAAGTCAGTGGCTACACCTTC
>TRBJ2-1|-|-|TRBV11-1
CASSLDGYNEQFF
TGTGCCAGCAGCTTAGACGGCTACAATGAGCAGTTCTTC
>TRBJ1-3|-|-|TRBV6-5
CASSPNHRVGNTIYF
TGTGCCAGCAGCCCGAATCACAGGGTTGGAAACACCATATATTTT
>TRBJ1-1|-|TRBD1|TRBV6-6
CASSPRTGGNTEAFF
TGTGCCAGCAGTCCCAGGACAGGGGGAAACACTGAAGCTTTCTTT
>TRBJ2-1|-|TRBD2|TRBV6-5
CASRQAGLYNEQFF
TGTGCCAGCAGGCAAGCGGGGCTCTACAATGAGCAGTTCTTC
>TRBJ1-1|-|TRBD1|TRBV5-1
CASSHLGQGGTEAFF
TGCGCCAGCAGCCACCTCGGACAGGGGGGCACTGAAGCTTTCTTT